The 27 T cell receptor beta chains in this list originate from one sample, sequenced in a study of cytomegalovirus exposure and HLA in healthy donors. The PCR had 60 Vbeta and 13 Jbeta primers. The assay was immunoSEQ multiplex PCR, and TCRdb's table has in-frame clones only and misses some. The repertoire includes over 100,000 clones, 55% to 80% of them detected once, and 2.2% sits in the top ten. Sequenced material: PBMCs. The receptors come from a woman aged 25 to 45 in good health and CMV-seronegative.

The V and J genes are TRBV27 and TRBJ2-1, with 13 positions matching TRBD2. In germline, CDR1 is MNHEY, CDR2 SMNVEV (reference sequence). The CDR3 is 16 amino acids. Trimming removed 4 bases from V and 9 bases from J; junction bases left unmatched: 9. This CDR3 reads CASSSGLAGAGSEQFF. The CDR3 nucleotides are TGTGCCAGCAGTTCCGGACTAGCGGGAGCTGGAAGTGAGCAGTTCTTC.

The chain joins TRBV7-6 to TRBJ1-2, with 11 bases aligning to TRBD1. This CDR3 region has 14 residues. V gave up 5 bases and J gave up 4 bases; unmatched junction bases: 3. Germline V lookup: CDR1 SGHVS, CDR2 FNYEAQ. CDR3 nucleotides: TGTGCCAGCAGCCCGGACAGGGGGCCCTATGGCTACACCTTC. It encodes CASSPDRGPYGYTF.

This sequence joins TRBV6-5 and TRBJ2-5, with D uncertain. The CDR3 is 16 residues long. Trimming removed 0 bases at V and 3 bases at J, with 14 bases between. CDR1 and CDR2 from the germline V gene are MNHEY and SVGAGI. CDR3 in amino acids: CASSYSIGRPEETQYF. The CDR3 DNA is TGTGCCAGCAGTTACTCGATTGGCAGGCCGGAAGAGACCCAGTACTTC.

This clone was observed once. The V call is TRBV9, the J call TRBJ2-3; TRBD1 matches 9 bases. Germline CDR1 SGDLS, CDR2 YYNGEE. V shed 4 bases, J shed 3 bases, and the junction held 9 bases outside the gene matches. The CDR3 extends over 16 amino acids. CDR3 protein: CASSPRTGVGTDTQYF. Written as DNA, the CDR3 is TGTGCCAGCAGCCCCCGGACAGGGGTCGGAACAGATACGCAGTATTTT.

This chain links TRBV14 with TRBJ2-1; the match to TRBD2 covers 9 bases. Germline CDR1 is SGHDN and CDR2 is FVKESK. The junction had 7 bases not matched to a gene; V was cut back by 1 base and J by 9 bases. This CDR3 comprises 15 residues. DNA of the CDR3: TGTGCCAGCAGCCAAGGCGGGAGGGCCGTGGTTGAGCAGTTCTTC. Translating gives CASSQGGRAVVEQFF.

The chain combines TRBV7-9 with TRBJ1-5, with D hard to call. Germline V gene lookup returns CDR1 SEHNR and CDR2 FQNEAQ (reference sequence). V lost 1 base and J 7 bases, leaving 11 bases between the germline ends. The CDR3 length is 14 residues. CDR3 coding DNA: TGTGCCAGCAGCTTAGGAGGCCAAGGACAGCCCCAGCATTTT. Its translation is CASSLGGQGQPQHF.

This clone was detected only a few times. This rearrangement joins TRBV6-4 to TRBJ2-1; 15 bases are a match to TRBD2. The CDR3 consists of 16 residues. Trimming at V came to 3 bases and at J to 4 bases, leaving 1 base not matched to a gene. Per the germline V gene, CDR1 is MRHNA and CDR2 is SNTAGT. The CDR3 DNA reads TGTGCCAGCAGTGAGGGGACTAGCGGGAGGTACAATGAGCAGTTCTTC. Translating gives CASSEGTSGRYNEQFF.

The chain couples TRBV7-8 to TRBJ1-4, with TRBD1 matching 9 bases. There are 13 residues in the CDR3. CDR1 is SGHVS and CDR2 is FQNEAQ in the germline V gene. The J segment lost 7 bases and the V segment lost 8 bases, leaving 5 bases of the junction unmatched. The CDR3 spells CASGDRASEKLFF. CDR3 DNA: TGTGCCAGCGGGGACAGGGCGAGTGAAAAACTGTTTTTT.

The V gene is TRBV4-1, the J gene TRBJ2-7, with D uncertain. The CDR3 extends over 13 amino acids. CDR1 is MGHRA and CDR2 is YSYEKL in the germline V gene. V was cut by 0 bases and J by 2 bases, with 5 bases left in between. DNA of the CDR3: TGCGCCAGCAGCCAAGATTTAGCCTACGAGCAGTACTTC. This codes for CASSQDLAYEQYF.

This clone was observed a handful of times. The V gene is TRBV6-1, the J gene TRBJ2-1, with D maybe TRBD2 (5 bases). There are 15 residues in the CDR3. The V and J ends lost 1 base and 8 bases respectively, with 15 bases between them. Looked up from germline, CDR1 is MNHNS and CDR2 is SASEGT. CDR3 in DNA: TGTGCCAGCAGTGAAGAAACGGTCCCCGGGGATGAGCAGTTCTTC. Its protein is CASSEETVPGDEQFF.

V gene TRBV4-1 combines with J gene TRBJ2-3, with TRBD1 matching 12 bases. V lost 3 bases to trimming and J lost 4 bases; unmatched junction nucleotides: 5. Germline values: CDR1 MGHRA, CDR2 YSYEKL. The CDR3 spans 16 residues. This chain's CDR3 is CASSQFGTGGADTQYF. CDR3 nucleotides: TGCGCCAGCAGCCAGTTCGGGACAGGGGGCGCAGATACGCAGTATTTT.

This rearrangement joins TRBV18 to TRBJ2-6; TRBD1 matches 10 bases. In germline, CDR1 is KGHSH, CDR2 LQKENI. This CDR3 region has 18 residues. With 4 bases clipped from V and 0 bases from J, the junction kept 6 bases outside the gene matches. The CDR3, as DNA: TGTGCCAGCTCACGGCGGACAGGGGGTCTCTCTGGGGCCAACGTCCTGACTTTC. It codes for CASSRRTGGLSGANVLTF.

This chain's CDR3 is CASSLGVGGYGYTF. The CDR3 nucleotides read TGTGCCAGCAGCTTAGGTGTCGGGGGTTATGGCTACACCTTC. This sequence joins TRBV11-2 and TRBJ1-2, with a possible D match to TRBD1 (5 bases). The germline V and J ends were trimmed by 1 base and 5 bases, with 11 bases remaining between them. From germline, CDR1 is SGHAT and CDR2 FQNNGV. The CDR3 sequence is 14 residues long.

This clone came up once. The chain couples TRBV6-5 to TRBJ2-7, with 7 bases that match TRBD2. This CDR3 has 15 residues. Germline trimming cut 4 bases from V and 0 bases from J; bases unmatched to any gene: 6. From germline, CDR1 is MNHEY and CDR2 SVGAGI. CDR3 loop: CASSSPGLSSYEQYF. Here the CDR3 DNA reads TGTGCCAGCAGTTCTCCGGGACTAAGCTCCTACGAGCAGTACTTC.

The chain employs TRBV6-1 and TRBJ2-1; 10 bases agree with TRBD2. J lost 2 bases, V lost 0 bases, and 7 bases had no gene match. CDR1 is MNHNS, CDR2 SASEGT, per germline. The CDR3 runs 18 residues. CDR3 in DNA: TGTGCCAGCAGTGAAGCGGGGCTAGCGGGGGCCGCCTACAATGAGCAGTTCTTC. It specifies CASSEAGLAGAAYNEQFF.

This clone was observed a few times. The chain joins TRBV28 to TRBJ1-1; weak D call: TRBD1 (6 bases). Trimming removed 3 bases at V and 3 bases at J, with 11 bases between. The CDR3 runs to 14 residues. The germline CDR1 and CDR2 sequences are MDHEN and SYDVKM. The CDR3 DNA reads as TGTGCCAGCAGTTTTCGGGGGGCGCACACTGAAGCTTTCTTT. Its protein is CASSFRGAHTEAFF.

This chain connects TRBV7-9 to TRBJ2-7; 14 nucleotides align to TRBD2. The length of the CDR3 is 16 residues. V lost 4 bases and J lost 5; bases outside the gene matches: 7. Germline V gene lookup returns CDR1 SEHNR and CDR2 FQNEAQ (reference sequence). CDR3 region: CASSYTTSGRANEQYF. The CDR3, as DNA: TGTGCCAGCAGCTACACGACTAGCGGGAGGGCCAACGAGCAGTACTTC.

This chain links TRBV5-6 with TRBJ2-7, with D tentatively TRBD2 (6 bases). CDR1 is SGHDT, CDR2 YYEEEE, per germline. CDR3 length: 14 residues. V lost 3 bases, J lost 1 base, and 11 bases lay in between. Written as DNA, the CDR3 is TGTGCCAGCAGCTCTAGCGCAATGTCCTACGAGCAGTACTTC. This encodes CASSSSAMSYEQYF.

The CDR3 region has the DNA TGCGCCAGCAGCGACGGGACACTAAACTCCTACGAGCAGTACTTC. This translates into CASSDGTLNSYEQYF. The rearrangement uses TRBV5-1 and TRBJ2-7; possible D gene TRBD1, 6 bases. The germline V gene has CDR1 SGHRS and CDR2 YFSETQ. The CDR3 extends over 15 amino acids. V was shortened by 4 bases and J by 0 bases, with 14 bases between the two germline ends.

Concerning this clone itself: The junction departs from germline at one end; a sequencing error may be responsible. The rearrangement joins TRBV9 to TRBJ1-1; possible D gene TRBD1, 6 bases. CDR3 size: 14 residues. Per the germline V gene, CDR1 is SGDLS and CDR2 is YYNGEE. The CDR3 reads CASSLTGQNAEAFF. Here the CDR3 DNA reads TGTGCCAGCAGCTTGACAGGACAGAACGCTGAAGCTTTCTTT. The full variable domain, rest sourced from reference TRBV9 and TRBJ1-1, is DSGVTQTPKHLITATGQRVTLRCSPRSGDLSVYWYQQSLDQGLQFLIQYYNGEERAKGNILERFSAQQFPDLHSELNLSSLELGDSALYFCASSLTGQNAEAFFGQGTRLTVV.

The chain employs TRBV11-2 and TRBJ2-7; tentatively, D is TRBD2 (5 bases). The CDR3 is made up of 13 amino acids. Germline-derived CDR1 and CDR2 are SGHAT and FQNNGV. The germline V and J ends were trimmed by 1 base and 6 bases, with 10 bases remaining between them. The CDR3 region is CASSLVGDLEQYF. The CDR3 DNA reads TGTGCCAGCAGCTTAGTGGGAGATCTCGAGCAGTACTTC.

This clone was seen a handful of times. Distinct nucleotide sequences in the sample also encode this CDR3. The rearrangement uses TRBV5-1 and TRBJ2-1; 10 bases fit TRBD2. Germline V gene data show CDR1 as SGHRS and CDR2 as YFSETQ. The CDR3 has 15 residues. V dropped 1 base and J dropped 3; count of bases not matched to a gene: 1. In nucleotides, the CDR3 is TGCGCCAGCAGCTTGCTAGCGGGAGACTACAATGAGCAGTTCTTC. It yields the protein CASSLLAGDYNEQFF.

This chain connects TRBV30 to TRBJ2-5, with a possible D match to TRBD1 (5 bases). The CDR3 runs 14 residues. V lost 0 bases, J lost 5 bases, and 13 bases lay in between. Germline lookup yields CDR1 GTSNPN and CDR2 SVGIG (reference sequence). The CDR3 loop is CAWSVGVDTETQYF. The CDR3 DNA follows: TGTGCCTGGAGTGTCGGTGTGGACACGGAGACCCAGTACTTC.

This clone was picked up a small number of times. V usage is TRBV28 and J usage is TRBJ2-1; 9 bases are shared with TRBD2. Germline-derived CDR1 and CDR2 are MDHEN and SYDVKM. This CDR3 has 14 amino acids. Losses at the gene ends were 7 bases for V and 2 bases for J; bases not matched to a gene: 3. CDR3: CASNLAGTYNEQFF. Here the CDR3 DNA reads TGTGCCAGCAACCTAGCGGGGACCTACAATGAGCAGTTCTTC.

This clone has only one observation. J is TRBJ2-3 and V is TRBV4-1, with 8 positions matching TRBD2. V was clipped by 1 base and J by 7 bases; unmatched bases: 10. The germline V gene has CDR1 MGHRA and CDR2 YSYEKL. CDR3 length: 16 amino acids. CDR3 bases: TGCGCCAGCAGCCAAGGCGGGGGGAGAAGGGGAAATACGCAGTATTTT. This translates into CASSQGGGRRGNTQYF.

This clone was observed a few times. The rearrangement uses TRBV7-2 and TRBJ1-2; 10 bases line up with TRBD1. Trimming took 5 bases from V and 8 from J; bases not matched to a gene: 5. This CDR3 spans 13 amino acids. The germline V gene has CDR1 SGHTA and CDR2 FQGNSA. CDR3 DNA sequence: TGTGCCAGCAGCCCAGACAGGGGGCTCGGCTACACCTTC. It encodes CASSPDRGLGYTF. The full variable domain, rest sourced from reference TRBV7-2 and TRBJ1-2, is GAGVSQSPSNKVTEKGKDVELRCDPISGHTALYWYRQSLGQGLEFLIYFQGNSAPDKSGLPSDRFSAERTGGSVSTLTIQRTQQEDSAVYLCASSPDRGLGYTFGSGTRLTVV.

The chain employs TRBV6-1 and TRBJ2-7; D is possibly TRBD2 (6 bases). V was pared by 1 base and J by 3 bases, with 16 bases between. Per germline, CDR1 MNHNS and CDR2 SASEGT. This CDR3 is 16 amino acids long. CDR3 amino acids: CASSEVMVAAIYEQYF. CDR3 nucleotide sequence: TGTGCCAGCAGTGAAGTGATGGTAGCGGCAATCTACGAGCAGTACTTC.